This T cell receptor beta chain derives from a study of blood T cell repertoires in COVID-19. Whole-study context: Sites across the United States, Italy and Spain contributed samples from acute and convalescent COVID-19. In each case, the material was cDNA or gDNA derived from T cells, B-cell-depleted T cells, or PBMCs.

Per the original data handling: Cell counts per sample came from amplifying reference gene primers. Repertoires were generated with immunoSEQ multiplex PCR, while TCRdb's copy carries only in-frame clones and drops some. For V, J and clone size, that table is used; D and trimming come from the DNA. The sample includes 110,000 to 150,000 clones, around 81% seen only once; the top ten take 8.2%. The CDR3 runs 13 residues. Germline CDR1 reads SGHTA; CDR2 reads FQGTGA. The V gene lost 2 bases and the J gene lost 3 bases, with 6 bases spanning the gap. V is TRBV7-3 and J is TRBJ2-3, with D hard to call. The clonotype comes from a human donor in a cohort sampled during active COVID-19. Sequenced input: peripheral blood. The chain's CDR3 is CASSLEATDTQYF. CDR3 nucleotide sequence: TGTGCCAGCAGCTTAGAGGCGACAGATACGCAGTATTTT. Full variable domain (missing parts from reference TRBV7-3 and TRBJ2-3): GAGVSQTPSNKVTEKGKYVELRCDPISGHTALYWYRQSLGQGPEFLIYFQGTGAADDSGLPNDRFFAVRPEGSVSTLKIQRTERGDSAVYLCASSLEATDTQYFGPGTRLTVL.